The sequence of this T cell receptor (beta chain) was determined in a study of T cell changes during pregnancy in multiple sclerosis. The J segment lost 5 bases and the V segment lost 6 bases, leaving 3 bases of the junction unmatched. The CDR3 consists of 14 residues. Germline CDR1 and CDR2: SNHLY and FYNNEI. The table came from immunoSEQ multiplex PCR; TCRdb's copy has only in-frame clones and leaves some out. The sample shows about 69,000 clones, over 75% of them seen only once. V is TRBV2 and J is TRBJ1-4; 10 nucleotides match TRBD1. This receptor was taken from a female donor in good health, enrolled as a control in a pregnancy study. The sample was CD4+ T cells from peripheral blood mononuclear cells, taken in the third trimester of pregnancy. The CDR3 reads CASRPGQGNEKLFF. The CDR3 nucleotides are TGTGCCAGCAGGCCGGGACAGGGGAATGAAAAACTGTTTTTT.